This is a list of T cell receptor beta chains from one sample in a study of a mutant IDH1 vaccine in newly diagnosed glioma. TCRdb's table, derived via immunoSEQ multiplex PCR, lists solely in-frame clones and lacks some. The sample has some 25,000 clones, 82% seen once; the top ten hold approximately 3.6%. Their recognized antigens are unknown. This material consisted of PBMCs, taken from a glioma patient whose treatment included an IDH1 peptide vaccine. These receptors originate from a man aged 35-49 years with glioma. Some clones in this sample may be carry-over from other donors' samples. Each CDR3 is given with its conserved first and last residue. Each record gives: J gene, clone size, V gene, D gene, CDR3 protein, CDR3 DNA. D genes are given only for firm matches. Part of the rows lack a size; the others show once, few, many or a class for expanded clones.

TRBJ2-7	NA	TRBV7-2	NA	CASSAGGGSRGAGYYEQYF	TGTGCCAGCAGCGCAGGGGGGGGGAGTAGGGGCGCCGGTTACTACGAGCAGTACTTC
TRBJ1-5	few	TRBV19	NA	CASSTWGPGQPQHF	TGTGCCAGTAGTACCTGGGGGCCGGGACAGCCCCAGCATTTT
TRBJ1-5	once	TRBV4-1	TRBD1	CASSQAPTGNQPQHF	TGCGCCAGCAGCCAGGCTCCGACAGGGAACCAGCCCCAGCATTTT
TRBJ2-2	few	TRBV29-1	TRBD1	CSVGQGAANTGELFF	TGCAGCGTTGGCCAGGGGGCAGCGAACACCGGGGAGCTGTTTTTT
TRBJ1-4	NA	TRBV18	NA	CASSPPKGVGEKLFF	TGTGCCAGCTCACCACCGAAGGGGGTGGGTGAAAAACTGTTTTTT
TRBJ1-5	NA	TRBV7-8	NA	CASSLEPISNQPQHF	TGTGCCAGCAGCTTAGAGCCGATTAGCAATCAGCCCCAGCATTTT
TRBJ1-5	NA	TRBV6-1	TRBD1	CASSGVSTGRGQPQHF	TGTGCCAGCAGTGGGGTATCGACAGGGAGGGGACAGCCCCAGCATTTT
TRBJ1-4	NA	TRBV10-1	NA	CASSESNQREKLFF	TGCGCCAGCAGTGAATCGAACCAGCGGGAAAAACTGTTTTTT
TRBJ1-2	once	TRBV4-1	TRBD1	CASSPTTGWYGYTF	TGCGCCAGCAGTCCGACGACAGGGTGGTATGGCTACACCTTC
TRBJ1-5	NA	TRBV6-9	TRBD1	CASRTGEGPQHF	TGTGCCAGCAGGACAGGGGAAGGGCCCCAGCATTTT
TRBJ2-6	NA	TRBV7-8	NA	CASTEEDSRGTGANVLTF	TGTGCCAGCACTGAGGAGGACAGCCGAGGGACTGGGGCCAACGTCCTGACTTTC
TRBJ2-5	NA	TRBV28	NA	CASSPTRRGKETQYF	TGTGCCAGCAGTCCCACGCGACGGGGAAAAGAGACCCAGTACTTC
TRBJ2-6	NA	TRBV5-4	NA	CASGITVPQSRANVLTF	TGTGCCAGCGGGATCACCGTACCACAAAGTCGGGCCAACGTCCTGACTTTC
TRBJ1-1	NA	TRBV6-5	TRBD1	CASSYSGGNTEAFF	TGTGCCAGCAGTTACTCAGGGGGCAACACTGAAGCTTTCTTT
TRBJ1-4	NA	TRBV5-1	NA	CASSLDGATNEKLFF	TGCGCCAGCAGCTTGGATGGGGCAACTAATGAAAAACTGTTTTTT
TRBJ2-2	once	TRBV7-6	TRBD1	CASSRGPGQGIAGELFF	TGTGCCAGCAGCAGGGGTCCGGGACAGGGAATCGCCGGGGAGCTGTTTTTT
TRBJ1-5	NA	TRBV19	NA	CASRGRARVNQPQHF	TGTGCCAGTCGCGGTCGGGCGCGGGTCAATCAGCCCCAGCATTTT
TRBJ2-1	NA	TRBV6-4	TRBD2	CASSSLAGGINEQFF	TGTGCCAGCAGCTCACTAGCGGGGGGAATCAATGAGCAGTTCTTC
TRBJ1-2	NA	TRBV4-1	TRBD1	CASSQGRDRGHYGYTF	TGCGCCAGCAGCCAGGGGCGAGACAGGGGCCACTATGGCTACACCTTC
TRBJ2-7	NA	TRBV16	TRBD1	CASSPPRDRGREQYF	TGTGCCAGCAGCCCTCCCCGGGACAGGGGGCGCGAGCAGTACTTC
TRBJ1-2	NA	TRBV11-2	NA	CASSSLRRRSNYGYTF	TGTGCCAGCAGCTCTCTACGTAGGAGGTCGAACTATGGCTACACCTTC
TRBJ1-1	NA	TRBV11-3	NA	CASSSPQTGAEAFF	TGTGCCAGCAGCTCCCCCCAGACAGGCGCTGAAGCTTTCTTT
TRBJ1-5	NA	TRBV5-1	NA	CASRAESGSNQPQHF	TGCGCCAGCAGGGCGGAGTCAGGGAGCAATCAGCCCCAGCATTTT
TRBJ1-6	NA	TRBV19	NA	CASSFQGGNSPLHF	TGTGCCAGTAGTTTCCAGGGTGGAAATTCACCCCTCCACTTT
TRBJ1-5	NA	TRBV12-5	TRBD1	CASGSAGTGDYSGQPQHF	TGTGCTAGTGGTTCTGCCGGGACAGGGGATTACTCTGGTCAGCCCCAGCATTTT
TRBJ1-4	once	TRBV6-6	NA	CASRKPLEKLFF	TGTGCCAGCCGCAAGCCCCTTGAAAAACTGTTTTTT
TRBJ2-5	NA	TRBV5-1	TRBD2	CASSLLGLEETQYF	TGCGCCAGCAGCTTGTTAGGACTAGAAGAGACCCAGTACTTC
TRBJ1-2	NA	TRBV18	NA	CASSGLSYGYTF	TGTGCCAGCTCAGGCCTGTCCTATGGCTACACCTTC
TRBJ1-1	NA	TRBV29-1	NA	CSVGEEYDTEAFF	TGCAGCGTTGGGGAGGAGTATGACACTGAAGCTTTCTTT
TRBJ2-5	few	TRBV30	NA	CAAETQYF	TGTGCCGCCGAGACCCAGTACTTC
TRBJ2-7	NA	TRBV5-1	NA	CASSLVGNSYEQYF	TGCGCCAGCAGCTTGGTGGGAAACTCCTACGAGCAGTACTTC
TRBJ2-1	NA	TRBV6-1	NA	CASSEDFITSYNEQFF	TGTGCCAGCAGTGAAGATTTCATAACATCCTACAATGAGCAGTTCTTC
TRBJ2-7	NA	TRBV7-2	TRBD2	CASSFSGGAYEQYF	TGTGCCAGCAGCTTTAGCGGGGGGGCTTACGAGCAGTACTTC
TRBJ2-4	NA	TRBV19	NA	CASSNRAKNIQYF	TGTGCCAGTAGCAACAGAGCCAAAAACATTCAGTACTTC
TRBJ2-3	NA	TRBV9	TRBD2	CASSVVGTTSDTQYF	TGTGCCAGCAGCGTAGTAGGGACTACCTCAGATACGCAGTATTTT
TRBJ1-1	NA	TRBV10-3	NA	CAISETAYTEAFF	TGTGCCATCAGTGAAACAGCATACACTGAAGCTTTCTTT
TRBJ1-5	few	TRBV7-6	NA	CASSLSSNQPQHF	TGTGCCAGCAGCTTAAGTAGCAATCAGCCCCAGCATTTT
TRBJ2-6	NA	TRBV11-2	NA	CASSASGSSGANVLTF	TGTGCCAGCAGCGCCTCCGGGAGCTCTGGGGCCAACGTCCTGACTTTC
TRBJ1-1	few	TRBV5-1	TRBD1	CASSPGQGFTEAFF	TGCGCCAGCAGCCCGGGACAGGGCTTCACTGAAGCTTTCTTT
TRBJ1-1	NA	TRBV6-1	NA	CASSEARGVTEAFF	TGTGCCAGCAGTGAAGCGAGGGGGGTAACTGAAGCTTTCTTT
TRBJ2-2	NA	TRBV6-6	TRBD1	CASSNNDRAPTGELFF	TGTGCCAGCAGTAACAATGACAGGGCCCCTACCGGGGAGCTGTTTTTT
TRBJ1-1	NA	TRBV25-1	NA	CASSESGRGSGNTEAFF	TGTGCCAGCAGTGAATCCGGTAGGGGGAGCGGGAACACTGAAGCTTTCTTT
TRBJ2-3	NA	TRBV5-1	TRBD2	CASSLGGLAATRTDTQYF	TGCGCCAGCAGCTTGGGGGGACTAGCGGCTACGAGGACAGATACGCAGTATTTT